Listed here are 8 T cell receptor beta chains from one sample, sequenced in a study of PD-L1 blockade in urothelial cancer. Measured with immunoSEQ multiplex PCR; TCRdb has only the in-frame clones, and not every one. The table records roughly 87,000 clones, about 85% of them present only once. This material consisted of PBMCs, taken around atezolizumab (anti-PD-L1) treatment. These receptors came from a woman between 65 and 79 years old with urothelial cancer.

By share, this clone ranks as medium-sized. This chain connects TRBV7-9 to TRBJ1-5; 12 bases align to TRBD1. J was trimmed by 5 bases and V by 4 bases; bases with no gene match: 12. The CDR3 totals 18 residues. CDR1 SEHNR and CDR2 FQNEAQ come from the germline V gene (reference sequence). DNA for the CDR3: TGTGCCAGCAGCTCCGGGACAGGGGGCGGACTCGGGTATCAGCCCCAGCATTTT. It encodes CASSSGTGGGLGYQPQHF.

The chain has TRBV29-1 and TRBJ1-1; 8 bases agree with TRBD1. Germline-derived CDR1 and CDR2 are SQVTM and ANQGSEA. There are 12 residues in the CDR3. Trimming at V came to 4 bases and at J to 8 bases, leaving 6 bases not matched to a gene. In nucleotides, the CDR3 is TGCAGCGTTGGAGACAGGGGAGGGGAAGCTTTCTTT. Amino acid sequence: CSVGDRGGEAFF.

The table lists this clone with a count of one. CDR3 nucleotides: TGTGCCAGCAGCTACCGACAGTCAGATACGCAGTATTTT. Translating it yields CASSYRQSDTQYF. This chain links TRBV7-2 with TRBJ2-3; D possibly corresponds to TRBD1 (5 bases). CDR3 length: 13 amino acids. V was trimmed by 4 bases and J by 4 bases, leaving 9 bases between them. From germline, CDR1 is SGHTA and CDR2 FQGNSA.

The chain couples TRBV19 to TRBJ1-2; D is perhaps TRBD1 (5 bases). Trimming cost V 5 bases and J 4 bases, with 17 bases left between them. The germline CDR1 and CDR2 sequences are LNHDA and SQIVND (reference sequence). The CDR3 consists of 15 residues. The CDR3 bases are TGTGCCAGTAGTTTTGGAGGGGACCCCTCCTATGGCTACACCTTC. Its protein is CASSFGGDPSYGYTF.

This clone was seen only a few times. The rearrangement joins TRBV6-6 to TRBJ1-6, with 9 bases identical to TRBD1. The CDR3 totals 16 residues. Germline V CDR1 and CDR2: MNHNY, SVGAGI (reference sequence). J was trimmed by 10 bases and V by 2 bases; bases with no gene match: 9. The CDR3 here is CASSYAPGQGSSPLHF. The CDR3 DNA is TGTGCCAGCAGTTACGCTCCGGGACAGGGCTCGTCACCCCTCCACTTT.

The chain links TRBV19 to TRBJ1-2; 7 positions match TRBD1. This CDR3 contains 16 residues. V lost 6 bases and J lost 1; bases outside the gene matches: 11. The V gene's germline CDR1 is LNHDA and CDR2 SQIVND (reference sequence). CDR3 sequence (DNA): TGTGCCAGTAGCTACAGGGGACGGCCCTTTAACTATGGCTACACCTTC. Translated: CASSYRGRPFNYGYTF.

CDR3 protein: CASSWPSTDTQYF. The CDR3 nucleotides read TGTGCCAGCAGTTGGCCGAGCACAGATACGCAGTATTTT. This rearrangement joins TRBV6-5 to TRBJ2-3; D is unresolved. V shed 4 bases and J shed 0 bases, with 5 bases lying between them. This CDR3 has 13 residues. The V gene's germline CDR1 is MNHEY and CDR2 SVGAGI.

The chain joins TRBV25-1 to TRBJ2-7, with a weak D call TRBD1 (6 bases). Trimming shortened V by 6 bases and J by 2 bases, and 17 bases separated the two germline ends. This CDR3 has 15 residues. The germline CDR1 and CDR2 sequences are MGHDK and SYGVNS. The CDR3 reads CASSDGQDRTYEQYF. The CDR3 nucleotides are TGTGCCAGCAGCGACGGGCAGGACAGAACCTACGAGCAGTACTTC.